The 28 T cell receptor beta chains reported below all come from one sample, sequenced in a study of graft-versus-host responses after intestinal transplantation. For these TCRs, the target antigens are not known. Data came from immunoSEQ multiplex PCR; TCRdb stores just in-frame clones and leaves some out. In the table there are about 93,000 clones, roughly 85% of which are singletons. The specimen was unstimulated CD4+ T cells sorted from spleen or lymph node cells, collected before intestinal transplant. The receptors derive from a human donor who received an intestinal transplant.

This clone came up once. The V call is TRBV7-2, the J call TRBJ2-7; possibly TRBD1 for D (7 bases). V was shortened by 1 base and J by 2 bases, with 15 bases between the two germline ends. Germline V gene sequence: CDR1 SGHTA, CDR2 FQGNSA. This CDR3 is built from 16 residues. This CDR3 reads CASSLVVGGGAYEQYF. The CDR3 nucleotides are TGTGCCAGCAGCTTAGTTGTAGGAGGGGGCGCCTACGAGCAGTACTTC.

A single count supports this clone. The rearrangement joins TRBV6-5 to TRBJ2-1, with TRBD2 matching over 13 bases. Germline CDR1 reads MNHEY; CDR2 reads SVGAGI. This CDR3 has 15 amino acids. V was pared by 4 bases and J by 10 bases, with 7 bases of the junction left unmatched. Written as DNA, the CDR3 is TGTGCCAGCAGTTCACGACTAGCGGGAGGTGTGGAGCAGTTCTTC. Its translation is CASSSRLAGGVEQFF.

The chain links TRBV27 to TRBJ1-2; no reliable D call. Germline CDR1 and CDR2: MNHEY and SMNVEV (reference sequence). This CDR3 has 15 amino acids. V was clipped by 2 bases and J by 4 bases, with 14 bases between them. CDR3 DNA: TGTGCCAGCAGTTTAAGCCCGGGTGCGATCTATGGCTACACCTTC. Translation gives CASSLSPGAIYGYTF.

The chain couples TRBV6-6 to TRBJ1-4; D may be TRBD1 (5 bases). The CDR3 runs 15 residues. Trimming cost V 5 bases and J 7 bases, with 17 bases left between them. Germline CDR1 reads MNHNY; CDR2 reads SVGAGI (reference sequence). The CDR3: CASSDNRIVSEKLFF. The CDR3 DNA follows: TGTGCCAGCAGTGACAACAGGATCGTGAGTGAAAAACTGTTTTTT.

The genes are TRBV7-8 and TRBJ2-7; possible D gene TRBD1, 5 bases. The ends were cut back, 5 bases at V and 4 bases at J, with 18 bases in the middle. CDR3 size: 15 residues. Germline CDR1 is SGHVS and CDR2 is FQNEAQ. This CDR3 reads CASSAQGWAEYEQYF. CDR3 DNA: TGTGCCAGCAGCGCGCAGGGTTGGGCCGAATACGAGCAGTACTTC.

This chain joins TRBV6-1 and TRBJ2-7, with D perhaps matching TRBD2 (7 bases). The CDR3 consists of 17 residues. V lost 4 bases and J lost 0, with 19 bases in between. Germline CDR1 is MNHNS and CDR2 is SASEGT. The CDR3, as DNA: TGTGCCAGCAGTGGAGGGAGGGGGGGGTCCCTCTCCTACGAGCAGTACTTC. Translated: CASSGGRGGSLSYEQYF.

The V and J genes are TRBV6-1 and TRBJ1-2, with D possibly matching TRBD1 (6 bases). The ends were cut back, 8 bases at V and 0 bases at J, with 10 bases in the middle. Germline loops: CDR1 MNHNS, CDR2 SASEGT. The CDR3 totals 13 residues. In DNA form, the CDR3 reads TGTGCCAGCGGACAGCTCTCTAACTATGGCTACACCTTC. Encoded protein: CASGQLSNYGYTF.

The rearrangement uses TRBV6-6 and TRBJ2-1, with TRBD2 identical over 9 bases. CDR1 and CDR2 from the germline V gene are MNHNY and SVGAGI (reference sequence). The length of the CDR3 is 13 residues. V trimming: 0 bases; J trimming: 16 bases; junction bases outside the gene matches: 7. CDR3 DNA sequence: TGTGCCAGCAGTTACTCACCGGGACTAGCTACTTTCTTC. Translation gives CASSYSPGLATFF.

CDR3 amino acids: CASSQASVGELFF. CDR3 DNA sequence: TGTGCCAGCAGCCAAGCCTCGGTCGGGGAGCTGTTTTTT. The chain employs TRBV4-2 and TRBJ2-2; D not certain. The CDR3 is 13 residues long. Trimming removed 1 base at V and 7 bases at J, with 7 bases between. Germline-derived CDR1 and CDR2 are LGHNA and YNFKEQ.

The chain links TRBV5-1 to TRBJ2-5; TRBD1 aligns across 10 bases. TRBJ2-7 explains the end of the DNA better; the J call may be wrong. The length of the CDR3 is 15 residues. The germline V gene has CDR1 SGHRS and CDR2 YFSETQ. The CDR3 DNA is TGCGCCAGCAGCTCGGTCCCGGGACAGGGGATCGAGCAGTACTTC. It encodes CASSSVPGQGIEQYF.

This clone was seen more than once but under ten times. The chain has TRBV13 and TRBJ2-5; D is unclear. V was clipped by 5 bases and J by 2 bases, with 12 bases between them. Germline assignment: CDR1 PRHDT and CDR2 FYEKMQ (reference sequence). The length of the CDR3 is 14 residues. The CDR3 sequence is CASSPLGRQETQYF. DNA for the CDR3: TGTGCCAGCAGCCCGCTGGGCAGACAAGAGACCCAGTACTTC.

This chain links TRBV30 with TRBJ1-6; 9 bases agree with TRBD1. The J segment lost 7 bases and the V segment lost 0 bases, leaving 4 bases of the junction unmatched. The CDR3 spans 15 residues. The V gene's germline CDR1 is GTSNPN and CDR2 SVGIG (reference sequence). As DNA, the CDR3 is TGTGCCTGGAGTGTCTCGGGGACAGGGAATTCACCCCTCCACTTT. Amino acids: CAWSVSGTGNSPLHF.

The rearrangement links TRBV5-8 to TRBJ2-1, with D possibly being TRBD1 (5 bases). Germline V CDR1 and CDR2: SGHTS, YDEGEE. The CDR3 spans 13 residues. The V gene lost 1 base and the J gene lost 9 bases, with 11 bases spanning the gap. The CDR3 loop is CASSLTGRGEQFF. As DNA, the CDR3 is TGTGCCAGCAGCTTGACAGGAAGGGGTGAGCAGTTCTTC.

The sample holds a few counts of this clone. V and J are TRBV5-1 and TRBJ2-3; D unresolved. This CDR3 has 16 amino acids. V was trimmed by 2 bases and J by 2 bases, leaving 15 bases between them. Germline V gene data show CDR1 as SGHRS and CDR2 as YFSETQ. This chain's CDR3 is CASSFGLDEFTDTQYF. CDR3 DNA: TGCGCCAGCAGCTTTGGCCTAGACGAATTCACAGATACGCAGTATTTT.

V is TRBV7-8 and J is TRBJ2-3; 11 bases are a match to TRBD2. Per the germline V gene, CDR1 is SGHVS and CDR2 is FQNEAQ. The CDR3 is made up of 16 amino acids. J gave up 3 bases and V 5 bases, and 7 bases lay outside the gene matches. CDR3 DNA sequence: TGTGCCAGCAGCATCGGACTAGCGGGTAGGACAGATACGCAGTATTTT. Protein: CASSIGLAGRTDTQYF.

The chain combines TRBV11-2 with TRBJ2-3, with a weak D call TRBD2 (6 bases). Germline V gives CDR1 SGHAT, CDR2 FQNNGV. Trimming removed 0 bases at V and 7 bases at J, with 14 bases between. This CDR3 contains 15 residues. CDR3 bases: TGTGCCAGCAGCTTAGAATCCGCGGGAACGTATACGCAGTATTTT. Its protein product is CASSLESAGTYTQYF. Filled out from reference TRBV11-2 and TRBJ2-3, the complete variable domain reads EAGVAQSPRYKIIEKRQSVAFWCNPISGHATLYWYQQILGQGPKLLIQFQNNGVVDDSQLPKDRFSAERLKGVDSTLKIQPAKLEDSAVYLCASSLESAGTYTQYFGPGTRLTVL.

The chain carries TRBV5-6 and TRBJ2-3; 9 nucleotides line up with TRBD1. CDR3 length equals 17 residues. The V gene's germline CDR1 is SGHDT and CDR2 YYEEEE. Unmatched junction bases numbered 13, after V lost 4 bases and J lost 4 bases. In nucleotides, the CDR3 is TGTGCCAGCAGCGTCATAGGACAGGGGTATAGAGCAGATACGCAGTATTTT. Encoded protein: CASSVIGQGYRADTQYF.

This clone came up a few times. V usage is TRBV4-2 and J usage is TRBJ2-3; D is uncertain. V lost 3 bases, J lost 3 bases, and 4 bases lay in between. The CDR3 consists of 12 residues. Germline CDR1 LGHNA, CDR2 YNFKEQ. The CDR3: CASSQTTDTQYF. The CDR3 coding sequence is TGTGCCAGCAGCCAGACTACAGATACGCAGTATTTT.

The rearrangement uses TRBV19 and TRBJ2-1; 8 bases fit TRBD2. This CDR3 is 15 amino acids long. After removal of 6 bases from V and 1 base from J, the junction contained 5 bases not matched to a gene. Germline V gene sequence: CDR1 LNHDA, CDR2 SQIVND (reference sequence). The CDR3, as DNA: TGTGCCAGTAGCAGCGGGAGTACGTCCTACAATGAGCAGTTCTTC. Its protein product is CASSSGSTSYNEQFF. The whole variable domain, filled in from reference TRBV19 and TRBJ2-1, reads DGGITQSPKYLFRKEGQNVTLSCEQNLNHDAMYWYRQDPGQGLRLIYYSQIVNDFQKGDIAEGYSVSREKKESFPLTVTSAQKNPTAFYLCASSSGSTSYNEQFFGPGTRLTVL.

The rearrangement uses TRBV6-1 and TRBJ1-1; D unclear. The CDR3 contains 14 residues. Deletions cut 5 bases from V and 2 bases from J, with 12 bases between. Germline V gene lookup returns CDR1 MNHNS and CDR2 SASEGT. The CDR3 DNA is TGTGCCAGCAGTTTTATAACTCAAAACACTGAAGCTTTCTTT. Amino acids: CASSFITQNTEAFF.

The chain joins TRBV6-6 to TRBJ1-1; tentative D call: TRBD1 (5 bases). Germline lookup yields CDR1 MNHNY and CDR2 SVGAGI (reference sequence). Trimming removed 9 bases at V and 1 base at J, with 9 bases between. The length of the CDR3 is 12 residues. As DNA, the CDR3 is TGTGCCAGTTATCAGGGGAACACTGAAGCTTTCTTT. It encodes CASYQGNTEAFF.

CDR3 nucleotides: TGTGCCAGTAGTATCCCCGGGACAGGGACCTACGAGCAGTACTTC. Protein: CASSIPGTGTYEQYF. This sequence joins TRBV19 and TRBJ2-7, with 9 bases identical to TRBD1. The V gene end was trimmed by 3 bases and the J gene end by 2 bases; junction bases not matched to a gene: 5. The CDR3 is made up of 15 amino acids. Germline loops: CDR1 LNHDA, CDR2 SQIVND (reference sequence).

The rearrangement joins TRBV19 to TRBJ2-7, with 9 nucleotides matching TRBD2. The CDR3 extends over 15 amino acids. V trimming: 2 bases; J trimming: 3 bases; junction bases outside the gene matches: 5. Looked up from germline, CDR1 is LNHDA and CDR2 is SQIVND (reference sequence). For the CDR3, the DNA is TGTGCCAGTAGTATACTAGCGGGGTTGGTCTACGAGCAGTACTTC. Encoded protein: CASSILAGLVYEQYF. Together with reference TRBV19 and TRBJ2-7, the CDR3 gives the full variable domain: DGGITQSPKYLFRKEGQNVTLSCEQNLNHDAMYWYRQDPGQGLRLIYYSQIVNDFQKGDIAEGYSVSREKKESFPLTVTSAQKNPTAFYLCASSILAGLVYEQYFGPGTRLTVT.

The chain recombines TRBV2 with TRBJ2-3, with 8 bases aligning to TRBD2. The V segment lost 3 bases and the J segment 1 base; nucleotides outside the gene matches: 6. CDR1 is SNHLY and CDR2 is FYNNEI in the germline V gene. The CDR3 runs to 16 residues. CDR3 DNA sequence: TGTGCCAGCAGTGAGAGGGCGGGGGGCCGCACAGATACGCAGTATTTT. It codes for CASSERAGGRTDTQYF.

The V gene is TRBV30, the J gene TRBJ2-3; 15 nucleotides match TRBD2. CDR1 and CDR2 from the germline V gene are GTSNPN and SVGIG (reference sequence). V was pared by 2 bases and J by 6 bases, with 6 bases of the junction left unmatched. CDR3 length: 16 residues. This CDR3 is CAWSPGLAGGPDTQYF. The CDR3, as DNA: TGTGCCTGGAGTCCGGGACTAGCGGGGGGCCCGGATACGCAGTATTTT.

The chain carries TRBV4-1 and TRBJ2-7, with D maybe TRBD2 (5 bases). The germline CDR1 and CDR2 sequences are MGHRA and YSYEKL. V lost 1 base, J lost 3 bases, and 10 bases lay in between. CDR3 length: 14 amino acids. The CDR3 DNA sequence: TGCGCCAGCAGCCAAGGAGGGAGTCGCTACGAGCAGTACTTC. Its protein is CASSQGGSRYEQYF.

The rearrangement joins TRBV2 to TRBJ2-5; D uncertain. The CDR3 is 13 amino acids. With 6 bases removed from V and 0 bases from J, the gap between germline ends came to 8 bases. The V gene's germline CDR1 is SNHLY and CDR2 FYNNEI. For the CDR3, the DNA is TGTGCCAGCAGGTACACAAACCAAGAGACCCAGTACTTC. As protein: CASRYTNQETQYF.

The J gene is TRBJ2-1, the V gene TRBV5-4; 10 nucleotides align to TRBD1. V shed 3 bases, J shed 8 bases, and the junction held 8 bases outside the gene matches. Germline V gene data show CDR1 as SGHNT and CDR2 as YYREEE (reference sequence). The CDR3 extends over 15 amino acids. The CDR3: CASSYRTGGGDEQFF. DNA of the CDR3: TGTGCCAGCAGCTACCGGACAGGGGGGGGCGATGAGCAGTTCTTC.